The present entry profiles one T cell receptor beta chain with its context. Sequenced by immunoSEQ multiplex PCR; TCRdb stores in-frame clones only, minus some. The sample yields 55,000 to 80,000 clones, around 81% seen once. These data belong to a study of PD-L1 blockade in urothelial cancer. Study-level information: Patients started atezolizumab in about 2014, 1,200 mg intravenously every 3 weeks. Prior chemotherapy ranged from 0 to 3 regimens per patient.

Time point defined: pretreatment peripheral blood. V gave up 10 bases and J gave up 4 bases; unmatched junction bases: 17. The CDR3 has 16 residues. The V call is TRBV5-3, the J call TRBJ1-5; 7 bases match TRBD1. TRBV5-3 is designated an ORF whose function remains uncertain. The sequencing used PBMCs, collected around atezolizumab (anti-PD-L1) treatment. The origin of this receptor is a man aged 65-85 years with urothelial cancer. The CDR3 spells CAPVSRWGQTNQPQHF. The CDR3 nucleotides are TGTGCCCCCGTTAGCCGCTGGGGACAGACAAATCAGCCCCAGCATTTT.